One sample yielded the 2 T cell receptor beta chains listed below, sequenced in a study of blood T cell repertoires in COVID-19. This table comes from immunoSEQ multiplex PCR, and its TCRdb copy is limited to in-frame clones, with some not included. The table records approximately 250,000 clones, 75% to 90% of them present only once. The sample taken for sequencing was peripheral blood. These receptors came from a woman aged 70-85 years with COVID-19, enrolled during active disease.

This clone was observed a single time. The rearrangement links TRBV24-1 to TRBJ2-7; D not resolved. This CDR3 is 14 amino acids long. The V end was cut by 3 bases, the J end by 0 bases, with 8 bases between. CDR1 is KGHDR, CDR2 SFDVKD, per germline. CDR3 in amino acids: CATSDTGSSYEQYF. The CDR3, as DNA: TGTGCCACCAGTGATACCGGGTCCTCCTACGAGCAGTACTTC.

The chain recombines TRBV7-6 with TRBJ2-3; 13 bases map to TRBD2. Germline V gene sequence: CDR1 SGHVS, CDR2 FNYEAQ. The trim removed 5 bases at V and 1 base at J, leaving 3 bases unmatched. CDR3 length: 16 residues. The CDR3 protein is CASSPGLAGGTDTQYF. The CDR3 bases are TGTGCCAGCAGCCCTGGACTAGCGGGGGGCACAGATACGCAGTATTTT.